This T cell receptor beta chain derives from a study of blood T cell repertoires in COVID-19. Whole-study context: Samples representing acute and convalescent COVID-19 were sourced from the United States, Italy and Spain.

Method: immunoSEQ multiplex PCR; TCRdb's copy keeps in-frame clones and lacks some. This sample has approximately 120,000 clones, with roughly 80% found just once. Germline V lookup: CDR1 LGHNA, CDR2 YSLEER. The length of the CDR3 is 18 residues. V lost 0 bases and J lost 4; bases outside the gene matches: 11. In its sample, this clone was seen a few times. The specimen was peripheral blood. The clonotype was recovered from a man older than 75 with COVID-19, enrolled during active disease. The chain links TRBV4-3 to TRBJ2-1; 8 bases agree with TRBD2. The CDR3 region is CASSQDRSRREAYNEQFF. The CDR3 DNA is TGCGCCAGCAGCCAAGATCGTTCCCGGCGGGAGGCGTACAATGAGCAGTTCTTC.